This TCR beta chain was recovered during a study of T cell repertoires in cytomegalovirus infection. Study background: The public TCR beta signatures pointed to both CMV infection and matching HLA type. Study outcomes and limitations: Summed frequency of public TCR beta families distinguished CMV carriers with the relevant HLA. There were HLA-C-restricted CMV-specific TCR beta clonotypes dominating the ex vivo response.

Via MiXCR, TCRdb re-called the reads, giving one row per CDR3 protein. Of around 280,000 distinct CDR3 sequences in the sample, roughly a tenth were seen once. The trim removed 7 bases at V and 5 bases at J, leaving 6 bases unmatched. Germline V gives CDR1 MNHEY, CDR2 SVGEGT. The CDR3 length is 13 residues. This clonotype was counted ten times or more. What it binds is not known. This receptor was taken from a human donor in good health (CMV status not recorded). Some clones in this sample may be carry-over from other donors' samples. The genes are TRBV6-2 or TRBV6-3 and TRBJ2-7; 9 bases agree with TRBD2. Sequenced material: PBMCs. The CDR3 sequence is CASTRAGGNEQYV. CDR3 nucleotides: TGTGCCAGCACCCGAGCGGGGGGAAACGAGCAGTACGTC.